The rows below give T cell receptor beta chains drawn from one sample of a study of cytomegalovirus exposure and HLA in healthy donors. Some clones are missing from TCRdb's copy, which holds only in-frame ones; the method was immunoSEQ multiplex PCR. The sample has 200,000 to 250,000 clones, about 70% seen once. Sequenced: PBMCs. The receptors stem from a woman younger than 45 in good health and CMV-seronegative. Each CDR3 is given with its conserved first and last residue. D genes are given only for firm matches. A row's size may be missing; if present it is once, few, many or a size class.

TRBV7-3	NA	15	NA	TRBJ1-2	CASSPEPGHRRGYTF	TGTGCCAGCAGCCCAGAACCGGGACACCGGCGGGGCTACACCTTC
TRBV30	TRBD1	13	NA	TRBJ2-3	CAWSVSTGGMQYF	TGTGCCTGGAGTGTTAGTACAGGGGGAATGCAGTATTTT
TRBV15	TRBD2	17	few	TRBJ2-1	CATSRDWRLAGANEQFF	TGTGCCACCAGCAGAGATTGGAGGCTAGCGGGGGCGAATGAGCAGTTCTTC
TRBV12-5	TRBD1	13	NA	TRBJ2-3	CASGLGAERGHYF	TGTGCTAGTGGTTTGGGGGCAGAGAGGGGGCATTATTTT
TRBV6-1	NA	15	NA	TRBJ1-4	CASRGLLPGGEKLFF	TGTGCCAGCCGGGGGTTGTTACCTGGTGGTGAAAAACTGTTTTTT
TRBV27	NA	12	NA	TRBJ2-7	CASSPLSYEQYF	TGTGCCAGCAGTCCCCTCTCCTACGAGCAGTACTTC
TRBV10-3	TRBD2	15	once	TRBJ2-7	CASSEAVGGADEQYF	TGTGCCAGCAGTGAAGCGGTCGGGGGGGCGGACGAGCAGTACTTC
TRBV7-2	NA	11	NA	TRBJ2-1	CASSLVNEQFF	TGTGCCAGCAGCCTCGTCAATGAGCAGTTCTTC
TRBV2	TRBD1	13	NA	TRBJ2-7	CASSGTGNYEQYF	TGTGCCAGCAGCGGGACAGGGAACTACGAGCAGTACTTC
TRBV2	TRBD1	18	NA	TRBJ1-5	CAIRGDRGPSFSNQPQHF	TGTGCCATCAGGGGGGACAGGGGGCCGTCCTTTAGCAATCAGCCCCAGCATTTT
TRBV2	NA	13	NA	TRBJ2-7	CASRRWQGYEQYF	TGTGCCAGCAGGAGGTGGCAGGGGTACGAGCAGTACTTC
TRBV6-1	NA	16	NA	TRBJ1-1	CASSEIGSGLNTEAFF	TGTGCCAGCAGTGAAATAGGGTCAGGGCTGAACACTGAAGCTTTCTTT
TRBV30	NA	14	NA	TRBJ2-5	CAWRPPGVRETQYF	TGTGCCTGGAGGCCTCCCGGGGTGAGGGAGACCCAGTACTTC
TRBV7-2	TRBD2	13	once	TRBJ2-4	CASRQLAWDIQYF	TGTGCCAGCAGACAACTAGCGTGGGACATTCAGTACTTC
TRBV6-4	NA	14	NA	TRBJ2-2	CASSDSNGPGELFF	TGTGCCAGCAGTGACTCGAATGGGCCCGGGGAGCTGTTTTTT
TRBV7-2	NA	14	NA	TRBJ2-3	CASSLRLATDTQYF	TGTGCCAGCAGCTTAAGGTTAGCCACAGATACGCAGTATTTT
TRBV13	NA	16	few	TRBJ2-1	CASSSNIAEPYNEPFF	TGTGCCAGCAGCTCGAATATAGCGGAACCCTACAATGAGCCGTTCTTC
TRBV29-1	TRBD2	13	NA	TRBJ2-5	CSVLTSGEETQYF	TGCAGCGTACTCACTAGCGGTGAAGAGACCCAGTACTTC
TRBV19	NA	15	NA	TRBJ1-5	CASSPPIWHNQPQHF	TGTGCCAGTAGCCCCCCGATATGGCACAATCAGCCCCAGCATTTT
TRBV6-1	NA	15	NA	TRBJ1-5	CASSEETDNNQPQHF	TGTGCCAGCAGTGAAGAAACCGACAACAATCAGCCCCAGCATTTT
TRBV7-9	TRBD2	15	few	TRBJ2-7	CASSLIAGGDYEQYF	TGTGCCAGCAGCTTAATAGCGGGAGGGGACTACGAGCAGTACTTC
TRBV9	NA	12	NA	TRBJ1-1	CASSARGTEAFF	TGTGCCAGCAGCGCCAGGGGCACTGAAGCTTTCTTT
TRBV15	NA	13	NA	TRBJ1-2	CATSLPVDYGYTF	TGTGCCACCAGCCTCCCTGTCGACTATGGCTACACCTTC
TRBV29-1	NA	14	few	TRBJ1-2	CSVEDPGDGYGYTF	TGCAGCGTTGAAGATCCAGGGGACGGCTATGGCTACACCTTC
TRBV7-9	NA	15	NA	TRBJ2-1	CASSLTLSSYNEQFF	TGTGCCAGCAGCTTAACCCTGAGCTCCTACAATGAGCAGTTCTTC
TRBV5-1	TRBD1	15	NA	TRBJ1-1	CASSPRDSLRTEAFF	TGCGCCAGCAGCCCTCGGGACAGCCTAAGGACTGAAGCTTTCTTT
TRBV30	NA	14	NA	TRBJ2-3	CAWELGGGTDTQYF	TGTGCCTGGGAACTAGGAGGTGGCACAGATACGCAGTATTTT
TRBV7-9	NA	14	few	TRBJ1-3	CASPTVGDGNTIYF	TGTGCCAGCCCGACGGTGGGCGACGGAAACACCATATATTTT
TRBV21-1	NA	15	NA	TRBJ1-1	CASSVHLGKGPEAFF	TGTGCCAGCAGCGTTCATTTGGGGAAGGGGCCTGAAGCTTTCTTT
TRBV15	TRBD1	16	NA	TRBJ2-7	CATSALDRDSPYEQYF	TGTGCCACCAGCGCCCTTGACCGGGACAGCCCCTACGAGCAGTACTTC
TRBV5-4	TRBD1	15	NA	TRBJ2-1	CASSRRDRDYNEQFF	TGTGCCAGCAGCCGACGGGACAGGGATTACAATGAGCAGTTCTTC
TRBV7-8	NA	16	NA	TRBJ2-3	CASSWVGAESTDTQYF	TGTGCCAGCAGCTGGGTGGGAGCGGAGAGCACAGATACGCAGTATTTT
TRBV5-4	TRBD2	16	NA	TRBJ2-7	CASSLNAGAILYEQYF	TGTGCCAGCAGCTTGAATGCGGGAGCCATCCTCTACGAGCAGTACTTC
TRBV6-5	TRBD2	12	NA	TRBJ2-5	CASSGGGLTQYF	TGTGCCAGCAGCGGGGGGGGCTTGACCCAGTACTTC
TRBV30	NA	14	NA	TRBJ2-7	CAWSEGPSSYEQYF	TGTGCCTGGAGTGAAGGTCCTAGCTCCTACGAGCAGTACTTC
TRBV29-1	NA	14	NA	TRBJ1-2	CSVEEFADTYGYTF	TGCAGCGTTGAAGAGTTCGCGGACACTTATGGCTACACCTTC
TRBV7-6	NA	13	few	TRBJ2-5	CASSRQVQETQYF	TGTGCCAGCAGCCGACAGGTCCAAGAGACCCAGTACTTC
TRBV21-1	NA	15	once	TRBJ1-4	CASSPRDRGWEKLFF	TGTGCCAGCAGCCCTCGGGACAGGGGTTGGGAAAAACTGTTTTTT
TRBV6-5	TRBD1	14	NA	TRBJ1-1	CATSEGQGSAEAFF	TGTGCCACCAGCGAGGGACAGGGATCCGCTGAAGCTTTCTTT
TRBV29-1	TRBD2	15	NA	TRBJ2-1	CSVLQRTSDYNEQFF	TGCAGCGTCCTGCAGAGGACTAGCGACTACAATGAGCAGTTCTTC
TRBV7-2	NA	15	NA	TRBJ2-5	CASSLSPGRQETQYF	TGTGCCAGCAGCTTAAGCCCAGGGCGACAAGAGACCCAGTACTTC
TRBV27	NA	13	NA	TRBJ1-6	CASSLGADSPLHF	TGTGCCAGCAGTTTGGGTGCGGATTCCCCCCTCCACTTT
TRBV2	TRBD1	15	NA	TRBJ1-1	CASTGQGAMNTEAFF	TGTGCCAGCACCGGACAGGGAGCTATGAACACTGAAGCTTTCTTT
TRBV7-9	NA	14	few	TRBJ2-5	CASSLQPVQETQYF	TGTGCCAGCAGCTTACAACCGGTCCAAGAGACCCAGTACTTC
TRBV5-8	TRBD1	14	NA	TRBJ2-3	CASSGQGVGDTQYF	TGTGCCAGCAGCGGCCAGGGGGTCGGAGATACGCAGTATTTT
TRBV6-5	NA	13	NA	TRBJ1-2	CASSYSHGLGYTF	TGTGCCAGCAGTTACTCCCACGGGTTGGGCTACACCTTC
TRBV5-6	TRBD2	16	NA	TRBJ2-2	CASSFSAGGPGGELFF	TGTGCCAGCAGCTTTTCAGCGGGAGGGCCTGGCGGGGAGCTGTTTTTT
TRBV6-5	NA	14	NA	TRBJ2-5	CGTLLAPNQETQYF	TGCGGCACTCTACTAGCTCCCAACCAAGAGACCCAGTACTTC
TRBV6-5	TRBD1	16	NA	TRBJ2-7	CASSYTTGTGVNEQYF	TGTGCCAGCAGTTACACAACCGGGACAGGGGTCAACGAGCAGTACTTC
TRBV4-2	TRBD2	16	NA	TRBJ2-1	CASSQDVAGGLDEQFF	TGTGCCAGCAGCCAAGATGTCGCGGGGGGGCTCGATGAGCAGTTCTTC
TRBV6-1	NA	13	few	TRBJ2-7	CASSRTDEYEQYF	TGTGCCAGCAGTAGGACAGACGAATACGAGCAGTACTTC
TRBV18	NA	12	NA	TRBJ1-2	CASSLTGTGYTF	TGTGCCAGCTCACTCACAGGGACGGGCTACACCTTC
TRBV5-5	NA	16	once	TRBJ2-3	CASSLDDRSPTDTQYF	TGTGCCAGCAGCTTGGACGACAGGAGCCCCACAGATACGCAGTATTTT
TRBV7-9	TRBD1	15	NA	TRBJ1-4	CASSLRQGTNEKLFF	TGTGCCAGCAGCCTCCGACAGGGCACTAATGAAAAACTGTTTTTT
TRBV19	NA	14	NA	TRBJ1-2	CASSMTGYQAGYTF	TGTGCCAGTAGTATGACAGGTTATCAGGCTGGCTACACCTTC
TRBV6-1	TRBD2	16	few	TRBJ2-5	CASSAISSGGWETQYF	TGTGCCAGCAGTGCGATTTCTAGCGGGGGGTGGGAGACCCAGTACTTC
TRBV6-6	TRBD1	14	NA	TRBJ1-2	CASSFDRGGAGYTF	TGTGCCAGCAGTTTCGACAGGGGTGGTGCCGGCTACACCTTC